The 28 T cell receptor beta chains in this list originate from one sample, sequenced in a study of T cell responses to AZD1222 COVID-19 vaccine (dated by TCRdb to the early 2020s). Receptor amplification or capture employed the immunoSEQ multiplex PCR assay. TCRdb's version of the immuneACCESS table is confined to in-frame rearrangements and falls short of the full clone set. An unresolved V gene accounts for under half of the shortfall where checked; the remainder is of unknown origin. Across this sample there are about 100,000 clones, with approximately 90% seen only once. Roughly 6.2% of the sample is held by the ten biggest clonotypes. What this sample's time point label stands for: about 28 days (+/-7) after the second vaccine dose. Here the sequenced sample was peripheral blood, taken 28 days after the second AZD1222 dose. These receptors all come from an adult who received the AZD1222 COVID-19 vaccine.

The V gene is TRBV7-2, the J gene TRBJ2-3, with D tentatively TRBD2 (5 bases). The CDR3 loop spans 12 amino acids. Trimming cost V 1 base and J 8 bases, with 7 bases left between them. CDR1 is SGHTA and CDR2 is FQGNSA in the germline V gene. The CDR3 DNA is TGTGCCAGCAGCTTAGGAAGCGGTACGCAGTATTTT. The encoded protein is CASSLGSGTQYF.

The chain couples TRBV6-4 to TRBJ1-2; D ambiguous. Germline V gene lookup returns CDR1 MRHNA and CDR2 SNTAGT. Between the trimmed V and J ends, which lost 2 bases and 8 bases, there was a span of 12 bases. CDR3 size: 13 residues. CDR3 sequence (DNA): TGTGCCAGCAGTGACCGGGGATTGGGAGGCTACACCTTC. As protein: CASSDRGLGGYTF.

This rearrangement joins TRBV4-1 to TRBJ1-2, with TRBD1 as a possible D gene (5 bases). CDR3 length equals 17 residues. Trimming removed 1 base at V and 0 bases at J, with 15 bases between. The germline V gene has CDR1 MGHRA and CDR2 YSYEKL. The CDR3 bases are TGCGCCAGCAGCCAAGGGCCGCTGGCGGGGGCTAACTATGGCTACACCTTC. Its protein is CASSQGPLAGANYGYTF.

V usage is TRBV20-1 and J usage is TRBJ1-1; 7 positions match TRBD1. Germline loops: CDR1 DFQATT, CDR2 SNEGSKA (reference sequence). The V and J ends lost 3 bases and 4 bases, in that order; junction bases with no gene match: 2. This CDR3 is 12 amino acids long. Here the CDR3 reads CSASSGGTEAFF. The CDR3, as DNA: TGCAGTGCTAGTTCAGGGGGCACTGAAGCTTTCTTT.

The gene calls are TRBV7-2 and TRBJ2-7, with unresolved D. Between the trimmed V and J ends, which lost 0 bases and 9 bases, there was a span of 12 bases. This CDR3 contains 13 residues. CDR1 and CDR2 (germline): SGHTA, FQGNSA. As DNA, the CDR3 is TGTGCCAGCAGCTTAGCCCTGACAAAGGGGCAGTACTTC. It translates to CASSLALTKGQYF.

The J gene is TRBJ2-3, the V gene TRBV5-4; 13 bases map to TRBD2. Trimming took 0 bases from V and 0 from J; bases not matched to a gene: 4. Germline V gene lookup returns CDR1 SGHNT and CDR2 YYREEE (reference sequence). The CDR3 is 18 amino acids. The CDR3 loop is CASSLGLAGGYSTDTQYF. CDR3 sequence (DNA): TGTGCCAGCAGCTTGGGACTAGCGGGGGGTTATAGCACAGATACGCAGTATTTT.

This rearrangement joins TRBV7-2 to TRBJ2-5; D unresolved. CDR1 and CDR2 (germline): SGHTA, FQGNSA. This CDR3 is 14 amino acids long. With 2 bases removed from V and 1 base from J, the gap between germline ends came to 8 bases. The CDR3 here is CASSLLGFQETQYF. The CDR3 DNA reads TGTGCCAGCAGCTTACTGGGCTTCCAAGAGACCCAGTACTTC.

This rearrangement joins TRBV15 to TRBJ1-2; D not certain. Germline-derived CDR1 and CDR2 are LNHNV and YYDKDF (reference sequence). Between the trimmed V and J ends, which lost 3 bases and 0 bases, there was a span of 8 bases. There are 14 residues in the CDR3. The CDR3 coding sequence is TGTGCCACCAGCAGCGGCCGATCTAACTATGGCTACACCTTC. This encodes CATSSGRSNYGYTF.

The rearrangement joins TRBV5-4 to TRBJ2-7; 12 bases fit TRBD2. Germline V gives CDR1 SGHNT, CDR2 YYREEE (reference sequence). Trimming at V came to 4 bases and at J to 6 bases, leaving 8 bases not matched to a gene. This CDR3 comprises 15 residues. The CDR3 DNA sequence: TGTGCCAGCAGCAGACCTAGCGGGAGGGCCTCCGAGCAGTACTTC. It translates to CASSRPSGRASEQYF.

DNA for the CDR3: TGTGCCAGCAGCCAAGACGGACTAGCGGTTGGGGATGAGCAGTTCTTC. Its protein product is CASSQDGLAVGDEQFF. The chain couples TRBV14 to TRBJ2-1, with TRBD2 matching 10 bases. CDR3 length equals 16 residues. Germline-derived CDR1 and CDR2 are SGHDN and FVKESK. The J segment lost 8 bases and the V segment lost 0 bases, leaving 7 bases of the junction unmatched.

In its sample, this clone was seen a few times. The V and J genes are TRBV3-1 (or the pseudogene TRBV3-2) and TRBJ2-7; no clear D gene. Germline CDR1 LGHDT, CDR2 YNNKEL (reference sequence). The CDR3 totals 8 residues. CDR3 DNA sequence: TGTGCCAGCAGCCCATCAGTGGTC. It yields the protein CASSPSVV.

This clone appeared once. The chain employs TRBV30 and TRBJ2-7; 9 nucleotides line up with TRBD1. This CDR3 has 11 residues. Trimming at V came to 5 bases and at J to 5 bases, leaving 1 base not matched to a gene. Germline V gene lookup returns CDR1 GTSNPN and CDR2 SVGIG (reference sequence). CDR3: CAWGQGHEQYF. The CDR3 nucleotides read TGTGCCTGGGGACAGGGGCACGAGCAGTACTTC.

This rearrangement joins TRBV12-3 or TRBV12-4 to TRBJ2-1; 7 nucleotides line up with TRBD1. The junction had 1 base not matched to a gene; V was cut back by 3 bases and J by 8 bases. The CDR3 is 12 residues long. The CDR3 bases are TGTGCCAGCAGTTTCCAGGGGGATGAGCAGTTCTTC. It translates to CASSFQGDEQFF.

The chain carries TRBV7-9 and TRBJ1-4; D call uncertain. Germline-derived CDR1 and CDR2 are SEHNR and FQNEAQ (reference sequence). The CDR3 runs 15 residues. V was cut by 4 bases and J by 0 bases, with 9 bases left in between. CDR3 coding DNA: TGTGCCAGCAGCTCTTCGAGGGCAACTAATGAAAAACTGTTTTTT. Residues: CASSSSRATNEKLFF.

The V and J genes are TRBV19 and TRBJ2-2; D may be TRBD1 (6 bases). Germline values: CDR1 LNHDA, CDR2 SQIVND (reference sequence). The CDR3 totals 16 residues. The V and J ends lost 9 bases and 0 bases respectively, with 17 bases between them. CDR3: CASRQGQFANTGELFF. The CDR3 DNA reads TGTGCCAGCAGGCAGGGGCAGTTCGCGAACACCGGGGAGCTGTTTTTT.

The V call is TRBV7-8, the J call TRBJ2-5, with D perhaps TRBD1 or TRBD2 (5 bases each). This CDR3 region has 16 residues. The germline V gene encodes CDR1 SGHVS and CDR2 FQNEAQ. The V and J ends lost 4 bases and 5 bases respectively, with 20 bases between them. This CDR3 reads CASSYGGRARLETQYF. Written as DNA, the CDR3 is TGTGCCAGCAGCTATGGGGGACGGGCTCGTTTGGAGACCCAGTACTTC.

This chain uses TRBV28 with TRBJ1-2; TRBD1 matches 7 bases. In germline, CDR1 is MDHEN, CDR2 SYDVKM. There are 16 residues in the CDR3. Trimming removed 5 bases from V and 4 bases from J; junction bases left unmatched: 13. CDR3 amino acids: CASSPPRAGGFYGYTF. The CDR3 DNA follows: TGTGCCAGCAGTCCCCCTAGGGCAGGGGGTTTCTATGGCTACACCTTC.

This clone was picked up a small number of times. The chain combines TRBV6-4 with TRBJ2-1, with D possibly TRBD1 on 5 matching bases. V was trimmed by 5 bases and J by 4 bases, leaving 15 bases between them. In germline, CDR1 is MRHNA, CDR2 SNTAGT. The CDR3 totals 15 residues. Written as DNA, the CDR3 is TGTGCCAGCAGTAACCTGGCAGGGTCGTACAATGAGCAGTTCTTC. Translated, it gives CASSNLAGSYNEQFF.

V usage is TRBV5-1 and J usage is TRBJ2-5; TRBD2 matches 12 bases. The ends lost 4 bases at V and 7 bases at J; junction bases unmatched: 11. The CDR3 is 16 residues long. In germline, CDR1 is SGHRS, CDR2 YFSETQ. CDR3 sequence (DNA): TGCGCCAGCAGCCCCGGACTAGCGGGGAACACGGGGACCCAGTACTTC. This codes for CASSPGLAGNTGTQYF.

The chain joins TRBV4-1 to TRBJ2-7; D remains unclear. This CDR3 has 15 residues. V shed 0 bases and J shed 6 bases, with 15 bases lying between them. Per germline, CDR1 MGHRA and CDR2 YSYEKL. Here the CDR3 reads CASSQDMASTGEQYF. In nucleotides, the CDR3 is TGCGCCAGCAGCCAAGATATGGCCAGCACGGGCGAGCAGTACTTC.

The chain recombines TRBV5-1 with TRBJ2-7; D gene unclear. CDR3 length: 11 residues. Trimming took off 1 base at V and 8 bases at J, with 7 bases between the two ends. CDR1 is SGHRS and CDR2 is YFSETQ in the germline V gene. CDR3 loop: CASSLQAQQYF. The CDR3 DNA sequence: TGCGCCAGCAGCTTGCAGGCACAGCAGTACTTC.

This clone was recorded a few times. The V gene is TRBV9, the J gene TRBJ2-7; no clear D. Germline V gives CDR1 SGDLS, CDR2 YYNGEE. V shed 0 bases and J shed 2 bases, with 9 bases lying between them. This CDR3 contains 14 residues. In DNA, the CDR3 is TGTGCCAGCAGCGTAGGAGCCGCCGCCTACGAGCAGTACTTC. Its translation is CASSVGAAAYEQYF. Supplemented by reference TRBV9 and TRBJ2-7, the full variable domain reads DSGVTQTPKHLITATGQRVTLRCSPRSGDLSVYWYQQSLDQGLQFLIQYYNGEERAKGNILERFSAQQFPDLHSELNLSSLELGDSALYFCASSVGAAAYEQYFGPGTRLTVT.

The chain carries TRBV6-5 and TRBJ1-2; weak D call: TRBD1 (5 bases). The germline gives CDR1 MNHEY, CDR2 SVGAGI. This CDR3 is built from 15 residues. Deletions cut 1 base from V and 3 bases from J, with 12 bases between. This CDR3 is CASSYYTRGDYGYTF. The CDR3 DNA reads as TGTGCCAGCAGTTACTATACTCGGGGCGACTATGGCTACACCTTC.

The chain is built from TRBV28 and TRBJ2-2, with TRBD2 matching 9 bases. The CDR3 length is 15 residues. Unmatched junction bases numbered 4, after V lost 5 bases and J lost 3 bases. In germline, CDR1 is MDHEN, CDR2 SYDVKM. CDR3 sequence: CASSAAGGHTGELFF. The CDR3 nucleotides read TGTGCCAGCAGTGCAGCGGGGGGCCACACCGGGGAGCTGTTTTTT.

The chain couples TRBV15 to TRBJ1-6; no reliable D call. The V and J ends lost 0 bases and 7 bases respectively, with 7 bases between them. This CDR3 contains 14 residues. The V gene's germline CDR1 is LNHNV and CDR2 YYDKDF (reference sequence). Written as DNA, the CDR3 is TGTGCCACCAGCAGAGATCAGTGGAATTCACCCCTCCACTTT. It encodes CATSRDQWNSPLHF.

The chain combines TRBV24-1 with TRBJ1-1; tentative D call: TRBD1 (6 bases). Trimming stripped 9 bases from V and 0 bases from J, with 10 bases between. The CDR3 runs to 13 residues. Germline CDR1 and CDR2: KGHDR and SFDVKD. CDR3 sequence (DNA): TGTGCCACCGCGGGGGCAGTGAACACTGAAGCTTTCTTT. Translation gives CATAGAVNTEAFF.

The chain links TRBV30 to TRBJ2-7, with TRBD1 matching 7 bases. The V gene's germline CDR1 is GTSNPN and CDR2 SVGIG (reference sequence). The CDR3 extends over 13 amino acids. After removal of 7 bases from V and 1 base from J, the junction contained 7 bases not matched to a gene. CDR3 sequence: CASRGTVSYEQYF. Here the CDR3 DNA reads TGTGCCTCTAGGGGGACAGTATCCTACGAGCAGTACTTC.

This chain links TRBV5-1 with TRBJ2-3; 11 bases line up with TRBD2. Germline CDR1 and CDR2: SGHRS and YFSETQ. The length of the CDR3 is 18 residues. V lost 0 bases to trimming and J lost 0 bases; unmatched junction nucleotides: 6. CDR3 loop: CASSLAASGGLSTDTQYF. The CDR3 region has the DNA TGCGCCAGCAGCTTGGCGGCTAGCGGGGGGCTTAGCACAGATACGCAGTATTTT.